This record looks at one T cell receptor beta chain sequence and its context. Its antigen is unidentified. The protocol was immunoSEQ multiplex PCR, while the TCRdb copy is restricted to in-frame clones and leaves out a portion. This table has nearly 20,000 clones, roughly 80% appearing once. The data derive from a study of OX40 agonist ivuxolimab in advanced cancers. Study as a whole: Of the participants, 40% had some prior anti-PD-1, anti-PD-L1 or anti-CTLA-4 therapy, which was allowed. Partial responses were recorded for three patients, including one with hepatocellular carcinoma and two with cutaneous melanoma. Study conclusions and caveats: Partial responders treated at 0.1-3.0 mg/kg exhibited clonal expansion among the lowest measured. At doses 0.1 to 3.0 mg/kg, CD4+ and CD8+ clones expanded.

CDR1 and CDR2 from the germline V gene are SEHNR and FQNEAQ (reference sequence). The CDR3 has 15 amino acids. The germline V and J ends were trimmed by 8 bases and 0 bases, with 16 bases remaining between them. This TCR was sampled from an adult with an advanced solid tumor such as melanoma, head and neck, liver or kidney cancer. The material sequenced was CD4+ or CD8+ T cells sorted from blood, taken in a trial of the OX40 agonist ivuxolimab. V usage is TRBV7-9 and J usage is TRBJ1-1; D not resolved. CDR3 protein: CASGGSYSMNTEAFF. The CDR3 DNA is TGTGCCAGCGGAGGGTCTTATTCGATGAACACTGAAGCTTTCTTT.